This passage covers 24 T cell receptor beta chains from one sample sequenced in a study of shared clonotypes between healthy human individuals. Positively selected for CCR7, the CD45RO-negative cells used as naive CD8 cells excluded terminally differentiated effector memory CD45RA+ cells. Sequencing used immunoSEQ multiplex PCR; TCRdb keeps in-frame clones, though not all of them. The sample shows around 2.1 million clones, roughly 91% of them seen only once. Sequenced input: naive CD8+ T cells from PBMCs. The receptors were sampled from a man aged 18-30 years in good health. Some clones in this sample may be carry-over from other donors' samples.

This clone was detected only once. The gene calls are TRBV7-3 and TRBJ2-2; maybe TRBD1 (6 bases). The germline CDR1 and CDR2 sequences are SGHTA and FQGTGA. V dropped 11 bases and J dropped 4 bases, with 11 bases sitting between them. The length of the CDR3 is 12 residues. Here the CDR3 reads CASGAATGELFF. CDR3 coding DNA: TGTGCCTCAGGGGCTGCCACCGGGGAGCTGTTTTTT.

This clone was observed once. This chain connects TRBV13 to TRBJ2-1, with D perhaps being TRBD1 or TRBD2 (5 bases each). CDR1 and CDR2 from the germline V gene are PRHDT and FYEKMQ (reference sequence). This CDR3 contains 16 residues. V was shortened by 5 bases and J by 5 bases, with 19 bases between the two germline ends. CDR3 residues: CASSGLLWGRDNEQFF. In DNA form, the CDR3 reads TGTGCCAGCAGCGGACTCCTGTGGGGCAGGGACAATGAGCAGTTCTTC.

The rearrangement links TRBV27 to TRBJ2-1, with TRBD2 matching 7 bases. CDR1 MNHEY and CDR2 SMNVEV come from the germline V gene (reference sequence). There are 14 residues in the CDR3. V was pared by 3 bases and J by 10 bases, with 9 bases of the junction left unmatched. This CDR3 is CASSFLAANKEQFF. As DNA, the CDR3 is TGTGCCAGCAGTTTCCTAGCGGCCAATAAGGAGCAGTTCTTC.

The chain uses TRBV6-5 and TRBJ2-2; D gene uncertain. Looked up from germline, CDR1 is MNHEY and CDR2 is SVGAGI. The CDR3 runs 12 residues. V dropped 4 bases and J dropped 5 bases, with 5 bases sitting between them. The CDR3, as DNA: TGTGCCAGCAGTTCCGAGACCGGGGAGCTGTTTTTT. It specifies CASSSETGELFF.

This clone was seen only a few times. DNA of the CDR3: TGCGCCAGCAGCTTGGATGCCAGATCGAACACTGAAGCTTTCTTT. It specifies CASSLDARSNTEAFF. This chain connects TRBV5-1 to TRBJ1-1; the D is unclear. The CDR3 length is 15 residues. Germline V gene data show CDR1 as SGHRS and CDR2 as YFSETQ. Trimming cost V 0 bases and J 1 base, with 10 bases left between them.

This clone was detected only once. CDR3 in amino acids: CASSLDDSSLSEQYF. The DNA for the CDR3 is TGTGCCAGCAGTCTCGACGACAGTTCGCTTAGCGAGCAGTACTTC. This chain joins TRBV28 and TRBJ2-7; tentatively, D is TRBD1 (5 bases). CDR1 and CDR2 (germline): MDHEN, SYDVKM. CDR3 length: 15 amino acids. The V end was cut by 5 bases, the J end by 6 bases, with 20 bases between.

This clone was recorded once. The chain couples TRBV2 to TRBJ2-5; the match to TRBD2 covers 9 bases. V lost 1 base, J lost 4 bases, and 1 base stayed unmatched. This CDR3 contains 14 residues. CDR1 is SNHLY, CDR2 FYNNEI, per germline. Written as DNA, the CDR3 is TGTGCCAGCAGTGAAGGAGCGGGAGGAGAGACCCAGTACTTC. It specifies CASSEGAGGETQYF.

Note on this clone: The same CDR3 is also encoded by other DNA sequences in this sample. This chain uses TRBV11-2 with TRBJ2-7; the D gene is possibly TRBD1 (6 bases). Trimming removed 1 base at V and 3 bases at J, with 7 bases between. The germline V gene has CDR1 SGHAT and CDR2 FQNNGV. The CDR3 totals 13 residues. CDR3 loop: CASSLVRGYEQYF. In nucleotides, the CDR3 is TGTGCCAGCAGCTTAGTCAGGGGCTACGAGCAGTACTTC.

The rearrangement uses TRBV28 and TRBJ1-5, with D hard to call. The CDR3 consists of 15 residues. V lost 3 bases and J 6 bases, leaving 15 bases between the germline ends. Germline lookup yields CDR1 MDHEN and CDR2 SYDVKM. This chain's CDR3 is CASSFVVQTGQPQHF. The DNA for the CDR3 is TGTGCCAGCAGTTTTGTTGTACAGACGGGTCAGCCCCAGCATTTT.

The V gene is TRBV11-3, the J gene TRBJ2-7; TRBD2 agrees at 7 bases. After removal of 5 bases from V and 2 bases from J, the junction contained 15 bases not matched to a gene. Looked up from germline, CDR1 is SGHNT and CDR2 is YENEEA. The CDR3 extends over 17 amino acids. CDR3 region: CASSPEAIAGLTYEQYF. CDR3 nucleotide sequence: TGTGCCAGCAGCCCAGAAGCCATAGCGGGCTTAACCTACGAGCAGTACTTC.

The J gene is TRBJ2-4, the V gene TRBV7-9, with D perhaps matching TRBD1 or TRBD2 (5 bases each). V was trimmed by 7 bases and J by 3 bases, leaving 22 bases between them. The CDR3 runs to 17 residues. Germline lookup yields CDR1 SEHNR and CDR2 FQNEAQ (reference sequence). In nucleotides, the CDR3 is TGTGCCAGCACAGGGAGTTTCGCTGAGGATAGCAAAAACATTCAGTACTTC. It is translated as CASTGSFAEDSKNIQYF.

The chain couples TRBV5-4 to TRBJ2-5; either TRBD1 or TRBD2 may fit D (6 bases each). The CDR3 has 11 residues. V gave up 7 bases and J gave up 9 bases, with 13 bases separating them. Germline V gene data show CDR1 as SGHNT and CDR2 as YYREEE (reference sequence). The CDR3 reads CASGVGGPQYF. CDR3 bases: TGTGCCAGCGGGGTAGGGGGGCCCCAGTACTTC. The full variable domain, in which reference TRBV5-4 and TRBJ2-5 provide the parts outside the CDR3, is ETGVTQSPTHLIKTRGQQVTLRCSSQSGHNTVSWYQQALGQGPQFIFQYYREEENGRGNFPPRFSGLQFPNYSSELNVNALELDDSALYLCASGVGGPQYFGPGTRLLVL.

A word on this clone: The same CDR3 arises from other DNA sequences in this sample as well. The rearrangement uses TRBV27 and TRBJ1-1, with D hard to call. The CDR3 is 13 residues long. The V gene's germline CDR1 is MNHEY and CDR2 SMNVEV (reference sequence). V was clipped by 3 bases and J by 4 bases, with 9 bases between them. CDR3: CASSLARGTEAFF. CDR3 nucleotide sequence: TGTGCCAGCAGTTTGGCTCGGGGCACTGAAGCTTTCTTT.

The chain uses TRBV29-1 and TRBJ1-1; D is possibly TRBD1 (6 bases). CDR3 size: 13 residues. Germline CDR1 SQVTM, CDR2 ANQGSEA. V dropped 8 bases and J dropped 1 base, with 14 bases sitting between them. This CDR3 reads CSSRDTGNTEAFF. CDR3 DNA sequence: TGCAGCTCGAGGGACACGGGGAACACTGAAGCTTTCTTT.

CDR3 residues: CAWSVGPGQGREQYF. The CDR3 nucleotides are TGTGCCTGGAGTGTAGGGCCAGGGCAGGGTCGCGAGCAGTACTTC. The chain links TRBV30 to TRBJ2-7, with D tentatively TRBD1 (5 bases). Germline lookup yields CDR1 GTSNPN and CDR2 SVGIG (reference sequence). V lost 0 bases and J lost 6, with 18 bases in between. CDR3 length: 15 residues.

Notes on this clone: Other nucleotide sequences in the sample specify the same CDR3. The chain carries TRBV27 and TRBJ2-7, with no clear D. The CDR3 consists of 13 residues. Trimming took 2 bases from V and 3 from J, leaving 8 bases between them. Germline V gene sequence: CDR1 MNHEY, CDR2 SMNVEV (reference sequence). The CDR3 nucleotides read TGTGCCAGCAGTTTACGCCTTGGCTACGAGCAGTACTTC. It yields the protein CASSLRLGYEQYF.

The V gene is TRBV9, the J gene TRBJ2-7, with 8 bases matching TRBD2. This CDR3 has 16 residues. V shed 4 bases, J shed 3 bases, and the junction held 12 bases outside the gene matches. In germline, CDR1 is SGDLS, CDR2 YYNGEE. The CDR3 DNA reads as TGTGCCAGCAGCCCTGGACTAGCTGGTAGAATCTACGAGCAGTACTTC. Amino acids: CASSPGLAGRIYEQYF.

The chain employs TRBV27 and TRBJ1-4; TRBD1 aligns across 10 bases. Trimming cost V 6 bases and J 8 bases; bases outside gene matches: 6. Germline V gives CDR1 MNHEY, CDR2 SMNVEV (reference sequence). The CDR3 is 14 amino acids. CDR3 region: CASRTGGSREKLFF. DNA for the CDR3: TGTGCCAGCAGGACAGGGGGCAGCAGGGAAAAACTGTTTTTT.

This sequence joins TRBV28 and TRBJ2-1; perhaps TRBD2 as D (6 bases). From germline, CDR1 is MDHEN and CDR2 SYDVKM. V lost 8 bases, J lost 4 bases, and 12 bases lay in between. The CDR3 covers 13 residues. CDR3 bases: TGTGCCAGCTCCCGGGGGAGGTACAATGAGCAGTTCTTC. It specifies CASSRGRYNEQFF.

The gene calls are TRBV2 and TRBJ2-1; D is ambiguous. Germline CDR1 reads SNHLY; CDR2 reads FYNNEI. Trimming pared 11 bases from V and 0 bases from J, leaving 11 bases between. The CDR3 is 13 residues long. DNA of the CDR3: TGTGCCGTATATACGAGCTCCTACAATGAGCAGTTCTTC. It yields the protein CAVYTSSYNEQFF.

This chain joins TRBV15 and TRBJ1-4; D is uncertain. The germline V gene has CDR1 LNHNV and CDR2 YYDKDF (reference sequence). V was trimmed by 8 bases and J by 3 bases, leaving 13 bases between them. The CDR3 has 14 residues. CDR3 bases: TGTGCCACCGAGAAGGGAGCCGCTAATGAAAAACTGTTTTTT. Translating gives CATEKGAANEKLFF.

The chain is built from TRBV6-5 and TRBJ2-7; D gene unclear. Germline V CDR1 and CDR2: MNHEY, SVGAGI. V lost 2 bases, J lost 1 base, and 9 bases lay in between. There are 14 residues in the CDR3. CDR3 in amino acids: CASSYGDLSYEQYF. The CDR3 DNA reads as TGTGCCAGCAGTTACGGAGACTTATCCTACGAGCAGTACTTC.

The count of this clone is one. The chain combines TRBV6-6 with TRBJ2-7, with D perhaps given as TRBD1 or TRBD2 (5 bases each). CDR1 is MNHNY and CDR2 is SVGAGI in the germline V gene (reference sequence). The V end lost 2 bases, the J end lost 5 bases, and 10 bases lay between the germline ends. This CDR3 spans 13 amino acids. The CDR3 loop reads CASSYGSRDEQYF. The CDR3 DNA reads TGTGCCAGCAGTTACGGGAGCAGGGACGAGCAGTACTTC.

The rearrangement uses TRBV28 and TRBJ1-5; D ambiguous. CDR1 MDHEN and CDR2 SYDVKM come from the germline V gene. This CDR3 spans 13 amino acids. V was pared by 7 bases and J by 2 bases, with 9 bases between. The chain's CDR3 is CASTPSRNQPQHF. CDR3 bases: TGTGCCAGCACTCCTTCGCGCAATCAGCCCCAGCATTTT.